These 25 T cell receptor beta chains were sequenced from one sample in a study of blood T cell repertoires in COVID-19. Clones were read by immunoSEQ multiplex PCR, and TCRdb kept only the in-frame ones, dropping some. Among about 26,000 clones listed, 80% to 95% were seen once. Sequenced material: peripheral blood. Every receptor here comes from a human donor in a cohort sampled during active COVID-19.

V gene TRBV11-2 combines with J gene TRBJ2-1, with 11 bases fitting TRBD2. This CDR3 region has 19 residues. Germline CDR1 SGHAT, CDR2 FQNNGV. The V segment lost 5 bases and the J segment 5 bases; nucleotides outside the gene matches: 17. As DNA, the CDR3 is TGTGCCAGCAGCCCAACCTTCCCCCTAGCGGGGGGCCTCAACAATGAGCAGTTCTTC. Amino acid sequence: CASSPTFPLAGGLNNEQFF.

This chain uses TRBV24-1 with TRBJ2-6; D gene ambiguous. The CDR3 loop spans 13 amino acids. V was cut by 7 bases and J by 3 bases, with 6 bases left in between. The germline CDR1 and CDR2 sequences are KGHDR and SFDVKD. The CDR3 DNA is TGTGCCACCAGGGCAAATGGGGCCAACGTCCTGACTTTC. Its protein product is CATRANGANVLTF.

This rearrangement joins TRBV11-2 to TRBJ1-1, with 11 bases that match TRBD1. From germline, CDR1 is SGHAT and CDR2 FQNNGV. The CDR3 totals 14 residues. The V and J ends lost 3 bases and 4 bases, in that order; junction bases with no gene match: 1. This CDR3 reads CASSLGQGGTEAFF. CDR3 coding DNA: TGTGCCAGCAGCTTGGGACAGGGGGGCACTGAAGCTTTCTTT. Full variable domain (missing parts from reference TRBV11-2 and TRBJ1-1): EAGVAQSPRYKIIEKRQSVAFWCNPISGHATLYWYQQILGQGPKLLIQFQNNGVVDDSQLPKDRFSAERLKGVDSTLKIQPAKLEDSAVYLCASSLGQGGTEAFFGQGTRLTVV.

The chain uses TRBV7-8 and TRBJ2-7; perhaps TRBD1 as D (6 bases). V was trimmed by 1 base and J by 2 bases, leaving 12 bases between them. The CDR3 loop spans 15 amino acids. In germline, CDR1 is SGHVS, CDR2 FQNEAQ. CDR3 sequence: CASSLGSGVAYEQYF. CDR3 nucleotide sequence: TGTGCCAGCAGCTTAGGATCAGGGGTTGCCTACGAGCAGTACTTC. The variable domain in full, with the rest retrieved from reference TRBV7-8 and TRBJ2-7, is GAGVSQSPRYKVAKRGQDVALRCDPISGHVSLFWYQQALGQGPEFLTYFQNEAQLDKSGLPSDRFFAERPEGSVSTLKIQRTQQEDSAVYLCASSLGSGVAYEQYFGPGTRLTVT.

This chain joins TRBV12-2 and TRBJ2-1; the D call in the table, TRBD2, was not verified against the DNA. TRBV12-2 is marked as a pseudogene. The CDR3 totals 16 residues. CDR3 in amino acids: CASRLNSAGDFNEQFF. CDR3 sequence (DNA): TGTGCAAGTCGCTTAAATTCGGCCGGGGACTTTAATGAGCAGTTCTTC.

V and J are TRBV4-2 and TRBJ1-2; 9 bases align to TRBD1. The CDR3 length is 17 residues. The J segment lost 4 bases and the V segment lost 0 bases, leaving 9 bases of the junction unmatched. Germline V lookup: CDR1 LGHNA, CDR2 YNFKEQ. This CDR3 is CASSQERLVTGGYGYTF. CDR3 in DNA: TGTGCCAGCAGCCAAGAGAGACTGGTGACAGGGGGCTATGGCTACACCTTC.

The chain combines TRBV15 with TRBJ2-1; TRBD2 agrees at 10 bases. Germline-derived CDR1 and CDR2 are LNHNV and YYDKDF (reference sequence). Trimming at V came to 1 base and at J to 8 bases, leaving 8 bases not matched to a gene. The CDR3 runs to 16 residues. The CDR3 here is CATSRVTSGVDDEQFF. DNA for the CDR3: TGTGCCACCAGCAGAGTAACTAGCGGGGTCGACGATGAGCAGTTCTTC.

The genes are TRBV7-9 and TRBJ2-3, with TRBD1 matching 9 bases. There are 14 residues in the CDR3. V shed 8 bases and J 6 bases; nucleotides not matched to a gene: 9. Germline V gene data show CDR1 as SEHNR and CDR2 as FQNEAQ (reference sequence). The chain's CDR3 is CASLLGQGRDTQYF. In nucleotides, the CDR3 is TGTGCCAGCCTATTGGGACAGGGACGGGATACGCAGTATTTT.

This sequence joins TRBV7-2 and TRBJ2-3; D is unresolved. The CDR3 is 14 residues long. Trimming left V 1 base short and J 0 bases short, with 5 bases between. CDR1 is SGHTA, CDR2 FQGNSA, per germline. The DNA of the CDR3 is TGTGCCAGCAGCTTAGATATGAGCACAGATACGCAGTATTTT. Its translation is CASSLDMSTDTQYF.

This chain joins TRBV19 and TRBJ2-7, with 8 bases identical to TRBD1. V lost 5 bases, J lost 4 bases, and 13 bases stayed unmatched. Germline lookup yields CDR1 LNHDA and CDR2 SQIVND (reference sequence). The CDR3 loop spans 16 amino acids. CDR3 DNA: TGTGCCAGTAGTGGGACAGGCCCAGCTGAGTATTACGAGCAGTACTTC. This gives the protein CASSGTGPAEYYEQYF.

This clone was observed a few times. The chain uses TRBV4-2 and TRBJ1-5; 7 nucleotides match TRBD1. Germline V CDR1 and CDR2: LGHNA, YNFKEQ. This CDR3 has 15 residues. The V segment lost 0 bases and the J segment 6 bases; nucleotides outside the gene matches: 5. CDR3 DNA sequence: TGTGCCAGCAGCCAAGAGGGCAGGGGGACTCAGCCCCAGCATTTT. Residues: CASSQEGRGTQPQHF.

The J gene is TRBJ2-2, the V gene TRBV5-1; D call uncertain. V shed 1 base and J shed 0 bases, with 7 bases lying between them. Germline V lookup: CDR1 SGHRS, CDR2 YFSETQ. The CDR3 is 15 residues long. CDR3 sequence reads: CASSLPGTNTGELFF. CDR3 sequence (DNA): TGCGCCAGCAGCTTGCCAGGAACGAACACCGGGGAGCTGTTTTTT. The full variable domain, rest sourced from reference TRBV5-1 and TRBJ2-2, is KAGVTQTPRYLIKTRGQQVTLSCSPISGHRSVSWYQQTPGQGLQFLFEYFSETQRNKGNFPGRFSGRQFSNSRSEMNVSTLELGDSALYLCASSLPGTNTGELFFGEGSRLTVL.

This chain joins TRBV4-2 and TRBJ2-7, with D tentatively TRBD2 (5 bases). Germline CDR1 LGHNA, CDR2 YNFKEQ. Deletions cut 2 bases from V and 3 bases from J, with 17 bases between. This CDR3 region has 16 residues. The CDR3 loop is CASSQHSGSIYYEQYF. The CDR3 DNA reads TGTGCCAGCAGCCAACACTCGGGGTCTATTTACTACGAGCAGTACTTC.

This clone came up once. This chain uses TRBV10-3 with TRBJ2-7; D might be TRBD2 (6 bases). Trimming stripped 4 bases from V and 5 bases from J, with 6 bases between. Germline V gene sequence: CDR1 ENHRY, CDR2 SYGVKD. The CDR3 is 11 amino acids. CDR3 loop: CAISGTNEQYF. In DNA form, the CDR3 reads TGTGCCATCAGTGGGACTAACGAGCAGTACTTC.

V and J are TRBV2 and TRBJ1-2, with 7 positions matching TRBD1. The CDR3 consists of 13 residues. Trimming at V came to 1 base and at J to 4 bases, leaving 0 bases not matched to a gene. The germline V gene encodes CDR1 SNHLY and CDR2 FYNNEI. The CDR3 loop reads CASSEGTGYGYTF. In nucleotides, the CDR3 is TGTGCCAGCAGTGAAGGGACAGGCTATGGCTACACCTTC.

The V call is TRBV2, the J call TRBJ2-3; 11 bases match TRBD2. The germline CDR1 and CDR2 sequences are SNHLY and FYNNEI. Trimming cost V 6 bases and J 5 bases; bases outside gene matches: 4. The CDR3 is 14 amino acids. CDR3 loop: CASSPSGGIDTQYF. The CDR3 DNA follows: TGTGCCAGCAGCCCTAGCGGGGGGATAGATACGCAGTATTTT.

The V call is TRBV12-3 or TRBV12-4, the J call TRBJ1-2, with D perhaps TRBD1 (5 bases). The ends were cut back, 2 bases at V and 8 bases at J, with 9 bases in the middle. The CDR3 is 12 residues long. The CDR3 loop reads CASSLQTEGYTF. The CDR3 coding sequence is TGTGCCAGCAGTTTACAGACAGAGGGCTACACCTTC.

This rearrangement joins TRBV11-3 to TRBJ2-7; D call uncertain. Germline lookup yields CDR1 SGHNT and CDR2 YENEEA. The CDR3 loop spans 15 amino acids. The V end lost 0 bases, the J end lost 0 bases, and 9 bases lay between the germline ends. In DNA, the CDR3 is TGTGCCAGCAGCTTAGAGGGCACCCGCTCCTACGAGCAGTACTTC. Translating it yields CASSLEGTRSYEQYF.

V is TRBV9 and J is TRBJ1-1, with 9 bases fitting TRBD1. V trimming: 3 bases; J trimming: 0 bases; junction bases outside the gene matches: 3. Germline V gene data show CDR1 as SGDLS and CDR2 as YYNGEE. The CDR3 has 15 residues. The CDR3 region is CASSGGDRVNTEAFF. The CDR3 bases are TGTGCCAGCAGCGGGGGGGACAGGGTGAACACTGAAGCTTTCTTT.

This chain joins TRBV2 and TRBJ2-3; D might be TRBD1 (6 bases). The V end lost 8 bases, the J end lost 0 bases, and 12 bases lay between the germline ends. Germline V CDR1 and CDR2: SNHLY, FYNNEI. The CDR3 runs to 14 residues. The CDR3 protein is CASDWQGSTDTQYF. The CDR3 DNA follows: TGTGCCAGCGATTGGCAGGGGAGCACAGATACGCAGTATTTT.

This clone is a singleton in its sample. The chain employs TRBV5-1 and TRBJ2-6; 7 bases are a match to TRBD2. V was clipped by 4 bases and J by 0 bases; unmatched bases: 13. Germline CDR1 reads SGHRS; CDR2 reads YFSETQ. This CDR3 comprises 19 residues. In nucleotides, the CDR3 is TGCGCCAGCAGCAGGGCTGGGGGGGACCTAAACTCTGGGGCCAACGTCCTGACTTTC. As protein: CASSRAGGDLNSGANVLTF.

The chain joins TRBV11-3 to TRBJ2-1, with TRBD1 identical over 7 bases. CDR3 length: 13 residues. V gave up 1 base and J gave up 8 bases; unmatched junction bases: 2. Germline-derived CDR1 and CDR2 are SGHNT and YENEEA. CDR3 in amino acids: CASSLGQGDEQFF. As DNA, the CDR3 is TGTGCCAGCAGCTTAGGACAGGGAGATGAGCAGTTCTTC.

The V gene is TRBV5-5, the J gene TRBJ1-4; D is possibly TRBD1 (5 bases). The CDR3 consists of 15 residues. Trimming pared 0 bases from V and 7 bases from J, leaving 13 bases between. Germline V gives CDR1 SGHKS, CDR2 YYEKEE (reference sequence). CDR3 bases: TGTGCCAGCAGCTTGGAATGGGGGGGAGGTGAAAAACTGTTTTTT. This codes for CASSLEWGGGEKLFF. The whole variable domain, remainder taken from reference TRBV5-5 and TRBJ1-4, is DAGVTQSPTHLIKTRGQQVTLRCSPISGHKSVSWYQQVLGQGPQFIFQYYEKEERGRGNFPDRFSARQFPNYSSELNVNALLLGDSALYLCASSLEWGGGEKLFFGSGTQLSVL.

The chain joins TRBV12-3 or TRBV12-4 to TRBJ2-1, with D maybe TRBD1 (5 bases). V lost 7 bases to trimming and J lost 7 bases, with 11 bases between them. There are 12 residues in the CDR3. CDR3 DNA: TGTGCCAGCAATAAAGCAGGGAATGAGCAGTTCTTC. This gives the protein CASNKAGNEQFF.

The chain recombines TRBV6-5 with TRBJ1-2; 9 bases are shared with TRBD1. The CDR3 covers 15 residues. The ends lost 6 bases at V and 4 bases at J; junction bases unmatched: 9. Germline CDR1 and CDR2: MNHEY and SVGAGI. Here the CDR3 reads CASRAIQGASYGYTF. CDR3 nucleotides: TGTGCCAGCAGAGCTATACAGGGGGCGAGCTATGGCTACACCTTC.